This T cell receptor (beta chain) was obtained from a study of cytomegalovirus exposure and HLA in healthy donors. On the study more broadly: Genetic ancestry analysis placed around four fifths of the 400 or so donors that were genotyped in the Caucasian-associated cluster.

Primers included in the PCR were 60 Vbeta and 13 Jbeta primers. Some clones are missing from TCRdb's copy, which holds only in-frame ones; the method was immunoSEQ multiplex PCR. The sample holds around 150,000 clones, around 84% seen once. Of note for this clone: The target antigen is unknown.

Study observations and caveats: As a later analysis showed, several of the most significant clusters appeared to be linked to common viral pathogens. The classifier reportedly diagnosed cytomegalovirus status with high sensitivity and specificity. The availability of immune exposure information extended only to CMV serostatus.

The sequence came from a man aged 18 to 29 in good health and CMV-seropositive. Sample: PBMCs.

CDR3 bases: TGTGCCAGCAGTCCCAGCTGGGGAGCCGGGGAGACCCAGTACTTC. Its protein is CASSPSWGAGETQYF. The gene calls are TRBV6-5 and TRBJ2-5; possibly TRBD2 for D (5 bases). Germline CDR1 MNHEY, CDR2 SVGAGI. Trimming removed 5 bases from V and 5 bases from J, with 18 bases in between. CDR3 length: 15 amino acids.